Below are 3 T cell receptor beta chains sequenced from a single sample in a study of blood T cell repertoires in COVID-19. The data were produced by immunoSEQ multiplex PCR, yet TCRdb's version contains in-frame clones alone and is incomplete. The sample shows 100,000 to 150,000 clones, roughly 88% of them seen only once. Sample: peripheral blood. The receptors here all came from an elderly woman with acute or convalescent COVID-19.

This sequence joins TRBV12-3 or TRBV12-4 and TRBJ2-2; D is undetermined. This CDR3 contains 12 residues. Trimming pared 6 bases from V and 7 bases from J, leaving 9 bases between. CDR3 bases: TGTGCCAGCAGCCGATCTATCGGGGAGCTGTTTTTT. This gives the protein CASSRSIGELFF.

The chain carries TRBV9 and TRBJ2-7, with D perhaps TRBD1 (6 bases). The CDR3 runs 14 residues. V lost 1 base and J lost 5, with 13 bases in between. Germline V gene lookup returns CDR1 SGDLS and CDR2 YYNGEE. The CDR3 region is CASSVRTEGDEQYF. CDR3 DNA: TGTGCCAGCAGCGTAAGGACAGAGGGGGACGAGCAGTACTTC.

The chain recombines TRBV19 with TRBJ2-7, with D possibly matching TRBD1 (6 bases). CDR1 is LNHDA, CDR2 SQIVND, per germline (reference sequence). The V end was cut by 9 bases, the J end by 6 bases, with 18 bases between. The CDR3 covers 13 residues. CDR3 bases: TGTGCCAGAGCCTTAACAGGGAACATCGAGCAGTACTTC. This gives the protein CARALTGNIEQYF.